This TCR beta chain is drawn from a study of blood T cell repertoires in COVID-19. Study context: COVID-19 samples collected from the United States, Italy and Spain covered acute and convalescent phases.

Between the trimmed V and J ends, which lost 3 bases and 0 bases, there was a span of 8 bases. Germline V CDR1 and CDR2: LNHDA, SQIVND (reference sequence). This CDR3 has 14 residues. Assay: immunoSEQ multiplex PCR; the TCRdb copy retains only in-frame clones and omits some. Found here are roughly 160,000 clones, 85% to 90% of them singletons; the top ten hold about 0.98%. The sequenced sample was peripheral blood. This clonotype originated in a man younger than 30 with acute or convalescent COVID-19. The chain uses TRBV19 and TRBJ1-2; D unclear. The CDR3 loop is CASSISRANYGYTF. The CDR3 DNA sequence: TGTGCCAGTAGTATTTCAAGAGCTAACTATGGCTACACCTTC. The full variable domain, in which reference TRBV19 and TRBJ1-2 provide the parts outside the CDR3, is DGGITQSPKYLFRKEGQNVTLSCEQNLNHDAMYWYRQDPGQGLRLIYYSQIVNDFQKGDIAEGYSVSREKKESFPLTVTSAQKNPTAFYLCASSISRANYGYTFGSGTRLTVV.